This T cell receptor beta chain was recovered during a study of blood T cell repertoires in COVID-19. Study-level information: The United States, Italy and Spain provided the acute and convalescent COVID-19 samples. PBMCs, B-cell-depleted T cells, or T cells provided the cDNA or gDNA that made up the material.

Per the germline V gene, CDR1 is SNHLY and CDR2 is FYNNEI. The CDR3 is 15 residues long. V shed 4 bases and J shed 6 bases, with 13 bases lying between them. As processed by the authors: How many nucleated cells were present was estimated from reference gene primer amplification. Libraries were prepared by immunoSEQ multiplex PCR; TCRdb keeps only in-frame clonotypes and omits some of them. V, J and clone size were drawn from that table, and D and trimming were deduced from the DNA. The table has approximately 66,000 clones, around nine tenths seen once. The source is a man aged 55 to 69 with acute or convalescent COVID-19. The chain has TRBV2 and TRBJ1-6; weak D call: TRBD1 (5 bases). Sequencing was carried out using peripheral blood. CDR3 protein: CASSVGAGGNSPLHF. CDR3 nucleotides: TGTGCCAGCAGTGTAGGGGCGGGGGGTAATTCACCCCTCCACTTT.